The sequence of this TCR beta chain was determined in a study of blood T cell repertoires in COVID-19. About the study: T cells, B-cell-depleted T cells, or PBMCs provided the cDNA or gDNA that served as material.

Per the authors' pipeline: How many nucleated cells were present was estimated from reference gene primer amplification. Method: immunoSEQ multiplex PCR; TCRdb's copy keeps in-frame clones and lacks some. V and J calls and clone size come straight from that table; D and trimming were deduced from the DNA. This table has over 200,000 clones, 70% to 90% appearing once. This clone was seen more than once but under ten times. This CDR3 comprises 12 residues. Germline CDR1 is GTSNPN and CDR2 is SVGIG (reference sequence). Trimming cost V 3 bases and J 7 bases; bases outside gene matches: 4. The clonotype was recovered from a human donor in a cohort sampled during active COVID-19. This rearrangement joins TRBV30 to TRBJ1-2; TRBD1 aligns across 8 bases. Material: peripheral blood. This CDR3 reads CAWRQGAGGYTF. The CDR3 bases are TGTGCCTGGAGGCAGGGGGCCGGTGGCTACACCTTC.